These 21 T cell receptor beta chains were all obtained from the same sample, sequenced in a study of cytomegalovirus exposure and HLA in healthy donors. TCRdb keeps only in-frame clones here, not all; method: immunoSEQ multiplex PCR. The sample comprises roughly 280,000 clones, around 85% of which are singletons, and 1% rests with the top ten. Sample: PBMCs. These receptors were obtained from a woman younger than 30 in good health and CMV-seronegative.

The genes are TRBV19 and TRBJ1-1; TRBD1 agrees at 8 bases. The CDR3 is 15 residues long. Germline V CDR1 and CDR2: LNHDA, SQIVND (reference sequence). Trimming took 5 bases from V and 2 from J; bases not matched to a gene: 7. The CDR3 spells CASSGRQGINTEAFF. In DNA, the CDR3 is TGTGCCAGTAGTGGAAGACAGGGGATAAACACTGAAGCTTTCTTT.

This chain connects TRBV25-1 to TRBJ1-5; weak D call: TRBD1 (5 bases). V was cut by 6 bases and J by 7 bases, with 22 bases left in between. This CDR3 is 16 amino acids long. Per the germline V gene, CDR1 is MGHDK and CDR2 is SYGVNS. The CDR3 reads CASSRGGDGVRQPQHF. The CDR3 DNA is TGTGCCAGCAGCCGGGGCGGGGACGGGGTGCGGCAGCCCCAGCATTTT.

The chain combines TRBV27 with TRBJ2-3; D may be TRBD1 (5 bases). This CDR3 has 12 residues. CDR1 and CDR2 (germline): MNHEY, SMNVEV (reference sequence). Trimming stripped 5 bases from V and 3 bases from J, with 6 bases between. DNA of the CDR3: TGTGCCAGCAGTAAGGGGACAGATACGCAGTATTTT. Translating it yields CASSKGTDTQYF.

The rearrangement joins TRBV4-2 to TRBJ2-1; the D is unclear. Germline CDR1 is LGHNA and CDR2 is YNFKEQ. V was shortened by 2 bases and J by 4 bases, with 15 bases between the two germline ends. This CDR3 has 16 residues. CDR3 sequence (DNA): TGTGCCAGCAGCCAAAGAAAAAATAGTCATTACAATGAGCAGTTCTTC. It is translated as CASSQRKNSHYNEQFF.

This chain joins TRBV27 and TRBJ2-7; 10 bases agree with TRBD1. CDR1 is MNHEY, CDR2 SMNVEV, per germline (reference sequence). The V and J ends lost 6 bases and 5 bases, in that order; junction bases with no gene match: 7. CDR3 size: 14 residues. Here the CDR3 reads CASRPGQGFHEQYF. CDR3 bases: TGTGCCAGCAGGCCGGGACAGGGGTTCCACGAGCAGTACTTC.

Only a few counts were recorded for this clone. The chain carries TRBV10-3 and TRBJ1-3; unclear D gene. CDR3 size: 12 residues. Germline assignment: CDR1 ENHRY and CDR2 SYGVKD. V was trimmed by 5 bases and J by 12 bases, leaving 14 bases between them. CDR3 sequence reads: CAISILGSGIYF. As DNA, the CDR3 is TGTGCCATCAGTATACTAGGGAGTGGCATATATTTT.

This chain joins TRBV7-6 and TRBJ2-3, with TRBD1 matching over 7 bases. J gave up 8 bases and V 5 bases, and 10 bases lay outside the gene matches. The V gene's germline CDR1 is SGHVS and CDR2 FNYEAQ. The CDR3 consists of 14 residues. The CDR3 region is CASSPTDRAGTQYF. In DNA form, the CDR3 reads TGTGCCAGCAGCCCAACTGACAGGGCGGGTACGCAGTATTTT.

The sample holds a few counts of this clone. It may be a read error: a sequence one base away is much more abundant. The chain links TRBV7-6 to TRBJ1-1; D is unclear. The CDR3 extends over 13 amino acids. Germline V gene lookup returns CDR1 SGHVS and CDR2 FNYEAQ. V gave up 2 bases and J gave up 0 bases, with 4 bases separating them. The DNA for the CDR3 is TGTGCCAGCAGCTTACAGGTGAACACTGAAGCTTTCTTT. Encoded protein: CASSLQVNTEAFF.

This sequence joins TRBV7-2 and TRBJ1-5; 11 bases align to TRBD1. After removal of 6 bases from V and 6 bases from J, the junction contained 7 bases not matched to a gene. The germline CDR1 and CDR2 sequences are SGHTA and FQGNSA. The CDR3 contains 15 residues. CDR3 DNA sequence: TGTGCCAGCAGTCCGGACAGGGGGCATCGTCAGCCCCAGCATTTT. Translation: CASSPDRGHRQPQHF.

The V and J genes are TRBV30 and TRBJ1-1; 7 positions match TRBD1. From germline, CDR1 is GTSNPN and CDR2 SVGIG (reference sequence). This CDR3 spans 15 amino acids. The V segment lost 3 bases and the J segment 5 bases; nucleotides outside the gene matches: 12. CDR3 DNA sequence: TGTGCCTGGAGAGCCCTCACAGGGGTATTGACTGAAGCTTTCTTT. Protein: CAWRALTGVLTEAFF.

The CDR3 nucleotides are TGCAGCGCCCTACACTACACCAATACTGGAAACACCATATATTTT. Encoded protein: CSALHYTNTGNTIYF. The chain combines TRBV29-1 with TRBJ1-3; D call uncertain. Germline-derived CDR1 and CDR2 are SQVTM and ANQGSEA. The CDR3 loop spans 15 amino acids. Deletions cut 7 bases from V and 2 bases from J, with 18 bases between. The full variable domain, rest sourced from reference TRBV29-1 and TRBJ1-3, is SAVISQKPSRDICQRGTSLTIQCQVDSQVTMMFWYRQQPGQSLTLIATANQGSEATYESGFVIDKFPISRPNLTFSTLTVSNMSPEDSSIYLCSALHYTNTGNTIYFGEGSWLTVV.

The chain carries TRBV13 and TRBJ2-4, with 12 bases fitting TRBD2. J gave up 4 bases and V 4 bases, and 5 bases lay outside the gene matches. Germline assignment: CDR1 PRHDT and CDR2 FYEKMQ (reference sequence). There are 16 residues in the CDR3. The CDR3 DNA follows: TGTGCCAGCAGCTCGAGGACTAGCGGGACAAAAAACATTCAGTACTTC. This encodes CASSSRTSGTKNIQYF.

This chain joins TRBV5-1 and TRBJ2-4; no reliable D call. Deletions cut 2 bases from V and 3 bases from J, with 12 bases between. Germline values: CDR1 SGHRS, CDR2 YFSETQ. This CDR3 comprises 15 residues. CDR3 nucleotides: TGCGCCAGCAGCTTCCCTGTGGTACTCAAAAACATTCAGTACTTC. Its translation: CASSFPVVLKNIQYF.

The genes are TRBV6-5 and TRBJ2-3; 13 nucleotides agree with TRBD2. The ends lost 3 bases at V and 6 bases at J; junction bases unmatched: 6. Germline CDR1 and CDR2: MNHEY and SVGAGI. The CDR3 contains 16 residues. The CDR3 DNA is TGTGCCAGCAGTTATGGGACTAGCGGGACGGGGGATACGCAGTATTTT. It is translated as CASSYGTSGTGDTQYF.

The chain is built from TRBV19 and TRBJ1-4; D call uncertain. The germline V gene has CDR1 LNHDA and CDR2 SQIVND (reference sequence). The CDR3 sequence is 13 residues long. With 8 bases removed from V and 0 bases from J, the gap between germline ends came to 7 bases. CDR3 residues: CASREATNEKLFF. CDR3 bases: TGTGCCAGTCGAGAAGCAACTAATGAAAAACTGTTTTTT.

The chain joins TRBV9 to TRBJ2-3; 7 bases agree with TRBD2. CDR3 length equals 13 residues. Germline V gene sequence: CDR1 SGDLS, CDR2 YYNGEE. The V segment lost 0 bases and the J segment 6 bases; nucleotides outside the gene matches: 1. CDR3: CASSVGRGDTQYF. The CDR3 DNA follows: TGTGCCAGCAGCGTAGGGCGGGGGGATACGCAGTATTTT.

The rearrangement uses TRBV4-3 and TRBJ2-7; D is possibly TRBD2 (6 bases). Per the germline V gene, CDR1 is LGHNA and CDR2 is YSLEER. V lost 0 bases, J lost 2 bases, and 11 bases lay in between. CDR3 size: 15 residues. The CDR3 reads CASSQDWEVPYEQYF. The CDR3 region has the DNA TGCGCCAGCAGCCAAGATTGGGAGGTACCCTACGAGCAGTACTTC.

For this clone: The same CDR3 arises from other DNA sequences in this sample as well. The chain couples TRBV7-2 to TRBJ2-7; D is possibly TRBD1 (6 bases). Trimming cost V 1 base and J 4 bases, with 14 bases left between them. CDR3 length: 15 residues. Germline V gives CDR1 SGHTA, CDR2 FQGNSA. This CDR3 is CASSLDRDRIYEQYF. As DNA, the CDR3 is TGTGCCAGCAGCTTAGACAGGGACCGTATTTACGAGCAGTACTTC.

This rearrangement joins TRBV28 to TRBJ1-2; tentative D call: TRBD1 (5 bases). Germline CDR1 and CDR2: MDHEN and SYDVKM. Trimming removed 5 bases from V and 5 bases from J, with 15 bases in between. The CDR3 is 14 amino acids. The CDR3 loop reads CASSIYQGGYGYTF. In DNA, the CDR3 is TGTGCCAGCAGTATATATCAGGGTGGTTATGGCTACACCTTC.

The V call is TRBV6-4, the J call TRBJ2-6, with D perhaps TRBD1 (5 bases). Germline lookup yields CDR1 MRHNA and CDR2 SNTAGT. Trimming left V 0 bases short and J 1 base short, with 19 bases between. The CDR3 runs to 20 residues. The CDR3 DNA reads TGTGCCAGCAGTGACTCGACTGGGGCCGCGCAAGTATCTGGGGCCAACGTCCTGACTTTC. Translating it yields CASSDSTGAAQVSGANVLTF.

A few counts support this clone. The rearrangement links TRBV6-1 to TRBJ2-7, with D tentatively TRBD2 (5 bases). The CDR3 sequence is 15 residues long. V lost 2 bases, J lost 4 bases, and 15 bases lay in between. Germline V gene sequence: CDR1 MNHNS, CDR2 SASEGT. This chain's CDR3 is CASSEPGGGMYEQYF. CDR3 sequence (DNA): TGTGCCAGCAGTGAACCTGGCGGAGGAATGTACGAGCAGTACTTC.